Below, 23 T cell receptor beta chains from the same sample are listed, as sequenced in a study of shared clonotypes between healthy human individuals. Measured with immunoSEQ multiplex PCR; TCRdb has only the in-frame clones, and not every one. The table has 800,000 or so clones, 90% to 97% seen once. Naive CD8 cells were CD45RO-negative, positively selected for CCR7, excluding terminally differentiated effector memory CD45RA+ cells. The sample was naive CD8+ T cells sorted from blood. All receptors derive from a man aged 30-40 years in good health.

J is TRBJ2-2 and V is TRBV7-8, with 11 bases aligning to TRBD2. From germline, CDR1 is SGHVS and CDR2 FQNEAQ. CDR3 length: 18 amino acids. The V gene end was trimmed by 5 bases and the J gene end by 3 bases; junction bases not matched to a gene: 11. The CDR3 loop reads CASSLKLAGEVYTGELFF. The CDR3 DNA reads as TGTGCCAGCAGCCTAAAACTAGCGGGAGAAGTTTACACCGGGGAGCTGTTTTTT.

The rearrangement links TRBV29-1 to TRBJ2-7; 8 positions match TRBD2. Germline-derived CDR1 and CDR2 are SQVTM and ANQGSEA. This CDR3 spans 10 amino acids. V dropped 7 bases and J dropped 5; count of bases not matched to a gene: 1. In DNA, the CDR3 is TGCAGCGCGGGGGGGGACGAGCAGTACTTC. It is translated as CSAGGDEQYF.

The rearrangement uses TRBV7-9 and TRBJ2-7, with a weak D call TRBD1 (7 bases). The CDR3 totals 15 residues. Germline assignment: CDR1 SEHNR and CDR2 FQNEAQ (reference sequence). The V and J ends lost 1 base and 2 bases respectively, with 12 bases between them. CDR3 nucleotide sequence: TGTGCCAGCAGCTTAGGGACAGGACTAACCTACGAGCAGTACTTC. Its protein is CASSLGTGLTYEQYF.

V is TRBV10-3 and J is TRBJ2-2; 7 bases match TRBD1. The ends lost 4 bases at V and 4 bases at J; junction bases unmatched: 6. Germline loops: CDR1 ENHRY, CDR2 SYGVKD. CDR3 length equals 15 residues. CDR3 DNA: TGTGCCATCAGTGCCGAGACAGGGCTCACCGGGGAGCTGTTTTTT. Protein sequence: CAISAETGLTGELFF.

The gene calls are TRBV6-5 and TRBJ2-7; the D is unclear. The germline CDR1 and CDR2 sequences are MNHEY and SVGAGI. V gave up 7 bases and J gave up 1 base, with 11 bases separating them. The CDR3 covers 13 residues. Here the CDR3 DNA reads TGTGCCAGCATGCGGACGTATTCCTACGAGCAGTACTTC. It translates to CASMRTYSYEQYF.

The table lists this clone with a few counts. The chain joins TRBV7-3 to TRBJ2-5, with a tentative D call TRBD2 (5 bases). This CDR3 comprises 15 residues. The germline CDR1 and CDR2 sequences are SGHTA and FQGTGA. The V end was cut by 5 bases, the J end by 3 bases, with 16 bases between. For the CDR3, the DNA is TGTGCCAGCAGCCCGGACTGGTCCCCGAAAGAGACCCAGTACTTC. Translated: CASSPDWSPKETQYF.

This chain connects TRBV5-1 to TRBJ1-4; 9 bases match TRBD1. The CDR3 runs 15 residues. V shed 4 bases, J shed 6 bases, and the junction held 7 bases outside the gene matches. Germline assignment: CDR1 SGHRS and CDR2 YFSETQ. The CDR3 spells CASSAGTGTDEKLFF. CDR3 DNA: TGCGCCAGCAGCGCTGGGACAGGGACGGATGAAAAACTGTTTTTT.

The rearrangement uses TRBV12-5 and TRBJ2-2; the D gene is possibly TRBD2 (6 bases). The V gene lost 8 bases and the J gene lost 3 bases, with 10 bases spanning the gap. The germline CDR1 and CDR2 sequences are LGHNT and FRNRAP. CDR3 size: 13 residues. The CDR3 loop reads CASRWEDTGELFF. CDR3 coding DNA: TGTGCTAGTCGATGGGAGGACACCGGGGAGCTGTTTTTT.

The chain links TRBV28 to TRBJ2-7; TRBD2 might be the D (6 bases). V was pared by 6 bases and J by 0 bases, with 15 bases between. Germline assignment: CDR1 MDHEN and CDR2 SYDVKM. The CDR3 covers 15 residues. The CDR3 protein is CASRLAGLGSYEQYF. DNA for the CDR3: TGTGCCAGCAGACTAGCAGGGTTGGGCTCCTACGAGCAGTACTTC. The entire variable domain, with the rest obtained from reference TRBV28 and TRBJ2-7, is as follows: DVKVTQSSRYLVKRTGEKVFLECVQDMDHENMFWYRQDPGLGLRLIYFSYDVKMKEKGDIPEGYSVSREKKERFSLILESASTNQTSMYLCASRLAGLGSYEQYFGPGTRLTVT.

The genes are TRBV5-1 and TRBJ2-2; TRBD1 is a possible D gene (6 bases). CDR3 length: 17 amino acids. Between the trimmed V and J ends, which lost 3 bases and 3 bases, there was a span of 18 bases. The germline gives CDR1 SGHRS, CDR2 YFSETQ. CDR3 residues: CASSSGPGQTHTGELFF. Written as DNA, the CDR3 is TGCGCCAGCAGCTCTGGCCCCGGACAGACTCACACCGGGGAGCTGTTTTTT.

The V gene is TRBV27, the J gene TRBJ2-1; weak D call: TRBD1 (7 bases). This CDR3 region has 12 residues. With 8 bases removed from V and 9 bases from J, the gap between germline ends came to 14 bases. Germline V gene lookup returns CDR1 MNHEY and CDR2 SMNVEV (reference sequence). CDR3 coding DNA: TGTGCCAGCTCAGGAGGGGGCCCTGAGCAGTTCTTC. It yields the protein CASSGGGPEQFF.

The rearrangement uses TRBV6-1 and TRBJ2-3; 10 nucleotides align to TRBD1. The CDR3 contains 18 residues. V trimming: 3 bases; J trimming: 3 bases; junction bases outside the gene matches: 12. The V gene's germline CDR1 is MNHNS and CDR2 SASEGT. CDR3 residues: CASSDSSTGGFTTDTQYF. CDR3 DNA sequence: TGTGCCAGCAGTGATTCCTCGACAGGGGGCTTTACGACAGATACGCAGTATTTT.

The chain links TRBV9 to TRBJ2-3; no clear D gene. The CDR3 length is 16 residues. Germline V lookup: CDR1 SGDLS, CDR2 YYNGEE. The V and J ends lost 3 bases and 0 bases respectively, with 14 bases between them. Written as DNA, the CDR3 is TGTGCCAGCAGCGGACAAGACGGTACAAGCACAGATACGCAGTATTTT. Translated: CASSGQDGTSTDTQYF. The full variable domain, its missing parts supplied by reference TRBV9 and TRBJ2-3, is DSGVTQTPKHLITATGQRVTLRCSPRSGDLSVYWYQQSLDQGLQFLIQYYNGEERAKGNILERFSAQQFPDLHSELNLSSLELGDSALYFCASSGQDGTSTDTQYFGPGTRLTVL.

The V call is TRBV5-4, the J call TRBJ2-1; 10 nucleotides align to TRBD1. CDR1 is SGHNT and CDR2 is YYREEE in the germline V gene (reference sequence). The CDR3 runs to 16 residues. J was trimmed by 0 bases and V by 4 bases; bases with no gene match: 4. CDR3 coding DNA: TGTGCCAGCAGCACGGGACAGGGGAGCTCCTACAATGAGCAGTTCTTC. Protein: CASSTGQGSSYNEQFF. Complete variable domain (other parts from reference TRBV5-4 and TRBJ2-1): ETGVTQSPTHLIKTRGQQVTLRCSSQSGHNTVSWYQQALGQGPQFIFQYYREEENGRGNFPPRFSGLQFPNYSSELNVNALELDDSALYLCASSTGQGSSYNEQFFGPGTRLTVL.

The CDR3 reads CASTPGGTEAFF. The CDR3 bases are TGCGCCAGCACCCCGGGGGGGACTGAAGCTTTCTTT. This chain joins TRBV5-1 and TRBJ1-1; D may be TRBD1 (5 bases). The CDR3 consists of 12 residues. V was pared by 6 bases and J by 5 bases, with 11 bases between. CDR1 and CDR2 (germline): SGHRS, YFSETQ.

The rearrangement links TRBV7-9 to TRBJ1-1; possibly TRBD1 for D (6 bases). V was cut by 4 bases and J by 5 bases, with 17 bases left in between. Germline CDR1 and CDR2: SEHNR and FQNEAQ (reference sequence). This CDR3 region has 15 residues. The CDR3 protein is CASSYKTGLKTEAFF. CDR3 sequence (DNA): TGTGCCAGCAGCTATAAAACAGGGCTAAAGACTGAAGCTTTCTTT.

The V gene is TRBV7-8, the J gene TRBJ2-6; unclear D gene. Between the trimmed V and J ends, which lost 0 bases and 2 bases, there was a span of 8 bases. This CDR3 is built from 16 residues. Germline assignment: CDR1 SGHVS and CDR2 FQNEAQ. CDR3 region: CASSLALPTGANVLTF. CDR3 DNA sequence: TGTGCCAGCAGCTTAGCGCTCCCCACTGGGGCCAACGTCCTGACTTTC.

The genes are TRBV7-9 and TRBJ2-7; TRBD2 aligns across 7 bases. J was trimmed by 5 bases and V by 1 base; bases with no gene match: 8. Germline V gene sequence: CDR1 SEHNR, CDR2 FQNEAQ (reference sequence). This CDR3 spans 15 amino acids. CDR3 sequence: CASSLENGRIDEQYF. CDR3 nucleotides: TGTGCCAGCAGCTTAGAGAACGGGAGGATCGACGAGCAGTACTTC.

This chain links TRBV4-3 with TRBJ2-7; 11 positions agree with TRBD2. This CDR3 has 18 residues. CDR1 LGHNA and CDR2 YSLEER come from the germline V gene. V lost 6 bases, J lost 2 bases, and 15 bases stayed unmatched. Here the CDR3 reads CASSLDAGTSGLTYEQYF. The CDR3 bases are TGCGCCAGCAGTCTGGATGCCGGGACTAGCGGCTTAACCTACGAGCAGTACTTC.

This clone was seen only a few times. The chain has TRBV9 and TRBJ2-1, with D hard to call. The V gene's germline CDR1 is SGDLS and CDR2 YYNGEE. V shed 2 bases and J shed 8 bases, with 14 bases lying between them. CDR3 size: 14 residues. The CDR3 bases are TGTGCCAGCAGCGTTAGGGTGGGTAGGGATGAGCAGTTCTTC. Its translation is CASSVRVGRDEQFF.

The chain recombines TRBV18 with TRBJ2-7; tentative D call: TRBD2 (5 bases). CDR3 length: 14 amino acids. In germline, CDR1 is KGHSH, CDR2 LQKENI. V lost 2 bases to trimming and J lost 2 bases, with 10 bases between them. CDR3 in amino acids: CASSPGSMAYEQYF. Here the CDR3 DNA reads TGTGCCAGCTCACCAGGGAGTATGGCCTACGAGCAGTACTTC.

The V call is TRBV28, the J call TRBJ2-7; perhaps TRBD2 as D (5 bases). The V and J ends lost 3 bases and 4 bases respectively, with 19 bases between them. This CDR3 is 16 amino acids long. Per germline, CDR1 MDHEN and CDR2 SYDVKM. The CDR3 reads CASSFRSGLDVYEQYF. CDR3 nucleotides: TGTGCCAGCAGTTTCCGGAGCGGTTTAGACGTTTACGAGCAGTACTTC. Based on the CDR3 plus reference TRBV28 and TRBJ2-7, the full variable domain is DVKVTQSSRYLVKRTGEKVFLECVQDMDHENMFWYRQDPGLGLRLIYFSYDVKMKEKGDIPEGYSVSREKKERFSLILESASTNQTSMYLCASSFRSGLDVYEQYFGPGTRLTVT.

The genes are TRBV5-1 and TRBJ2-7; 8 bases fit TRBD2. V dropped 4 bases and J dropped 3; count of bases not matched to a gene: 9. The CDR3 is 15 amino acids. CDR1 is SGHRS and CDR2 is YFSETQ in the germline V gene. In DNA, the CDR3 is TGCGCCAGCAGCCCGGGGACTAGTCATTACTACGAGCAGTACTTC. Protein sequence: CASSPGTSHYYEQYF. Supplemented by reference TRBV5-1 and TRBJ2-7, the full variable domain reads KAGVTQTPRYLIKTRGQQVTLSCSPISGHRSVSWYQQTPGQGLQFLFEYFSETQRNKGNFPGRFSGRQFSNSRSEMNVSTLELGDSALYLCASSPGTSHYYEQYFGPGTRLTVT.